Following are 9 T cell receptor beta chains from one sample sequenced in a study of CD8+ T cells in alopecia areata. After isolation, RNA underwent reverse transcription to generate cDNA as the sequencing template. The method was immunoSEQ multiplex PCR; TCRdb's version includes in-frame clones alone and lacks a portion of them. The table shows around 270,000 clones, with roughly 60% occurring only once. Regarding treatment: oral pan-JAK inhibitor, 5-10 mg twice daily. Sequencing was performed on CD4+ T cells sorted from blood, taken at week 24, from a patient treated with tofacitinib. The receptors come from a human donor with alopecia areata.

The chain is built from TRBV29-1 and TRBJ2-2; D is tentatively TRBD1 or TRBD2 (5 bases each). V was cut by 5 bases and J by 8 bases, with 15 bases left in between. This CDR3 is 13 amino acids long. Germline V gives CDR1 SQVTM, CDR2 ANQGSEA. The CDR3 sequence: CSVSGGQGGELFF. The CDR3 DNA reads TGCAGCGTTTCTGGGGGTCAGGGAGGGGAGCTGTTTTTT.

The chain links TRBV5-6 to TRBJ2-3, with 7 bases that match TRBD1. The CDR3 covers 17 residues. The V segment lost 0 bases and the J segment 1 base; nucleotides outside the gene matches: 8. From germline, CDR1 is SGHDT and CDR2 YYEEEE. The chain's CDR3 is CASSLVQGVGGTDTQYF. The DNA of the CDR3 is TGTGCCAGCAGCTTGGTTCAGGGGGTCGGGGGCACAGATACGCAGTATTTT. Using reference TRBV5-6 and TRBJ2-3 for the parts outside the CDR3, the full variable domain is DAGVTQSPTHLIKTRGQQVTLRCSPKSGHDTVSWYQQALGQGPQFIFQYYEEEERQRGNFPDRFSGHQFPNYSSELNVNALLLGDSALYLCASSLVQGVGGTDTQYFGPGTRLTVL.

This clone was picked up one time. The chain carries TRBV6-6 and TRBJ2-5; either TRBD1 or TRBD2 may fit D (6 bases each). Germline V gene lookup returns CDR1 MNHNY and CDR2 SVGAGI (reference sequence). There are 12 residues in the CDR3. V was clipped by 8 bases and J by 5 bases, with 12 bases between them. CDR3 protein: CASGGGSETQYF. The CDR3, as DNA: TGTGCCAGCGGAGGGGGGTCGGAGACCCAGTACTTC.

V is TRBV19 and J is TRBJ1-5; 7 positions match TRBD1. Germline V CDR1 and CDR2: LNHDA, SQIVND (reference sequence). J was trimmed by 7 bases and V by 6 bases; bases with no gene match: 3. The CDR3 is 12 residues long. In DNA, the CDR3 is TGTGCCAGTAGGACAGGGCTCCAGCCCCAGCATTTT. This codes for CASRTGLQPQHF.

This clone has only a few counts. The V and J genes are TRBV25-1 and TRBJ2-7, with 9 nucleotides matching TRBD1. V lost 2 bases and J lost 3; bases outside the gene matches: 5. The germline V gene encodes CDR1 MGHDK and CDR2 SYGVNS. There are 15 residues in the CDR3. The CDR3 spells CASSERDRDYYEQYF. CDR3 DNA: TGTGCCAGCAGTGAACGGGACAGGGATTACTACGAGCAGTACTTC.

This clone was recorded a few times. CDR3 protein: CSVAGTGSLEQYF. The CDR3 DNA reads TGCAGCGTTGCCGGGACAGGTTCCCTCGAGCAGTACTTC. J is TRBJ2-7 and V is TRBV29-1; 8 bases line up with TRBD1. The CDR3 totals 13 residues. Germline V gene sequence: CDR1 SQVTM, CDR2 ANQGSEA. V was pared by 4 bases and J by 6 bases, with 8 bases of the junction left unmatched.

The chain employs TRBV30 and TRBJ2-7; 7 nucleotides agree with TRBD1. The V segment lost 2 bases and the J segment 2 bases; nucleotides outside the gene matches: 9. The CDR3 length is 15 residues. Germline values: CDR1 GTSNPN, CDR2 SVGIG (reference sequence). The CDR3, as DNA: TGTGCCTGGAGTTTCCTGACAGGGATTCCCTACGAGCAGTACTTC. The encoded protein is CAWSFLTGIPYEQYF.

The V call is TRBV5-1, the J call TRBJ1-6; the match to TRBD1 covers 7 bases. Per germline, CDR1 SGHRS and CDR2 YFSETQ. V trimming: 0 bases; J trimming: 10 bases; junction bases outside the gene matches: 7. The CDR3 has 15 residues. The CDR3: CASSLGQGVGSPLHF. In DNA form, the CDR3 reads TGCGCCAGCAGCTTGGGACAGGGTGTGGGGTCACCCCTCCACTTT. Full variable domain (rest looked up from reference TRBV5-1 and TRBJ1-6): KAGVTQTPRYLIKTRGQQVTLSCSPISGHRSVSWYQQTPGQGLQFLFEYFSETQRNKGNFPGRFSGRQFSNSRSEMNVSTLELGDSALYLCASSLGQGVGSPLHFGNGTRLTVT.

This chain joins TRBV5-6 and TRBJ2-7, with no clear D. From germline, CDR1 is SGHDT and CDR2 YYEEEE. Trimming removed 4 bases at V and 6 bases at J, with 8 bases between. The CDR3 covers 11 residues. The CDR3 sequence is CASSVLSEQYF. The DNA of the CDR3 is TGTGCCAGCAGCGTCTTATCCGAGCAGTACTTC.